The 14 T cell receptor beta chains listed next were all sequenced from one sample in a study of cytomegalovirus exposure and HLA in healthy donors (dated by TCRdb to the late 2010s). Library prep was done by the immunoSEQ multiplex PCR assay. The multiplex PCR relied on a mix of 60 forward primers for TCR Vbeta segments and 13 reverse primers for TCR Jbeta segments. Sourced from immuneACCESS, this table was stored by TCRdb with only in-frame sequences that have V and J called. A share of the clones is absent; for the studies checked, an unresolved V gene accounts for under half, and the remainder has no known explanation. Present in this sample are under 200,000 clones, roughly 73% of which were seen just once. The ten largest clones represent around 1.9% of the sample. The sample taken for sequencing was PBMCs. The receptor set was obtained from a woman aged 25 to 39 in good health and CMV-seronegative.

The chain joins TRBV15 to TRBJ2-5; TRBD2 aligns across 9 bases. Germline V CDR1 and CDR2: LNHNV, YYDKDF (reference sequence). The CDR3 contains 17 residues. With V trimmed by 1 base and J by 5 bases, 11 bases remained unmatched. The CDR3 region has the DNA TGTGCCACCAGCAGAGTTGCTTTGCGGGAGGGCCACGAGACCCAGTACTTC. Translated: CATSRVALREGHETQYF.

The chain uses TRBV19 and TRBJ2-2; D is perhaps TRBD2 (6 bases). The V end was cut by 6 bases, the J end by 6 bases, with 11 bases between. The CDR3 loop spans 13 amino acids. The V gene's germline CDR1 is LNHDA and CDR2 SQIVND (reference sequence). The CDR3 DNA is TGTGCCAGTAGCCTGTCGGGAGCCGGGGAGCTGTTTTTT. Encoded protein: CASSLSGAGELFF.

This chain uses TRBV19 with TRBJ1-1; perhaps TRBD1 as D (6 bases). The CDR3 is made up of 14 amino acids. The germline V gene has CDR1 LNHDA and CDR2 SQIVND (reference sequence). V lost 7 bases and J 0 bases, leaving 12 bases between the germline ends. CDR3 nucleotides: TGTGCCAGTATCGACACAGGGATGAACACTGAAGCTTTCTTT. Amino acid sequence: CASIDTGMNTEAFF.

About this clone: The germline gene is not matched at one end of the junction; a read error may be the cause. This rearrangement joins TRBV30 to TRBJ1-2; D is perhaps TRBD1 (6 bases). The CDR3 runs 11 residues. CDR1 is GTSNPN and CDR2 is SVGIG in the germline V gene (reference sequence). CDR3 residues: CAWGITQGSDF. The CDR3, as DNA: TGTGCCTGGGGTATTACACAGGGAAGTGACTTC.

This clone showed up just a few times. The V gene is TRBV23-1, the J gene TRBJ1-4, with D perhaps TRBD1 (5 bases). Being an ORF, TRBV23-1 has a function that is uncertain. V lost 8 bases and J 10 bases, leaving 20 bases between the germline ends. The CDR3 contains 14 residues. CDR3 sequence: CASPRDYQAGKLFF. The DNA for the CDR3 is TGCGCCAGCCCTCGGGACTACCAAGCCGGAAAACTGTTTTTT.

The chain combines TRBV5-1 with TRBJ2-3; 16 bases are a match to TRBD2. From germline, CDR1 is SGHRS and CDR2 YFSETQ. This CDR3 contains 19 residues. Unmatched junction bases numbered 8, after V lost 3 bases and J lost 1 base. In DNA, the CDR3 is TGCGCCAGCAGCTGGCCGGGACTAGCGGGAGGGCCTGGCACAGATACGCAGTATTTT. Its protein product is CASSWPGLAGGPGTDTQYF.

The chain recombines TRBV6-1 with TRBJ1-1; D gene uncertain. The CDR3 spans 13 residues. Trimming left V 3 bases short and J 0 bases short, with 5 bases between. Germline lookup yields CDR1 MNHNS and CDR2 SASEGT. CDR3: CASSDSVNTEAFF. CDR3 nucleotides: TGTGCCAGCAGTGATTCGGTGAACACTGAAGCTTTCTTT.

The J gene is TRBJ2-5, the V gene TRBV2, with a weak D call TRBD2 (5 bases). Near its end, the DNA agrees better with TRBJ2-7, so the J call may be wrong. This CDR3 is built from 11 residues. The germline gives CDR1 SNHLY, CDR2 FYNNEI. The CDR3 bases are TGTGCCAGCAGGGAGGTGGTCGAGCAGTACTTC. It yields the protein CASREVVEQYF.

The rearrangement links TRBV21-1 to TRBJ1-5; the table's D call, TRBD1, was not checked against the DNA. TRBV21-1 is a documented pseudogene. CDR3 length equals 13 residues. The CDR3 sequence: CASSKTVMPPQHF. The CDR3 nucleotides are TGTGCCAGCAGCAAGACAGTGATGCCGCCCCAGCATTTT.

The CDR3 loop is CASSERGGPDTQYF. In DNA form, the CDR3 reads TGTGCCAGCAGTGAGCGGGGGGGCCCAGATACGCAGTATTTT. The genes are TRBV6-1 and TRBJ2-3, with 9 positions matching TRBD2. The germline gives CDR1 MNHNS, CDR2 SASEGT. J was trimmed by 4 bases and V by 3 bases; bases with no gene match: 2. The CDR3 runs to 14 residues.

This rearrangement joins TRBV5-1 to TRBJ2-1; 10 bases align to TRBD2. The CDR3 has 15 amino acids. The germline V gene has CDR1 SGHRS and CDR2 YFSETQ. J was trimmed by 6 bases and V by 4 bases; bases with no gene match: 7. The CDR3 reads CASSPGLARSNEQFF. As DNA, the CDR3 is TGCGCCAGCAGCCCGGGACTAGCGAGGAGCAATGAGCAGTTCTTC.

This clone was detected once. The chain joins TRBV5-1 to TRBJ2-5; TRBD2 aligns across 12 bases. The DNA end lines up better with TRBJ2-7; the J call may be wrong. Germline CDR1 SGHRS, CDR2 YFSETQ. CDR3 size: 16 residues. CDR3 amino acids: CASSSGLAGYTHEQYF. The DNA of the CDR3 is TGCGCCAGCAGCTCGGGACTAGCGGGTTACACGCACGAGCAGTACTTC.

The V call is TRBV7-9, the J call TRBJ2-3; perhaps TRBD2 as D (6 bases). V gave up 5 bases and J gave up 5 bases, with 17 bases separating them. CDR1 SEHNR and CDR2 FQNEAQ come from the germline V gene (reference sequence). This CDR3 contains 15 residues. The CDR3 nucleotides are TGTGCCAGCAGCCCCTTCGGGAGAGAGGAAGATACGCAGTATTTT. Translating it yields CASSPFGREEDTQYF. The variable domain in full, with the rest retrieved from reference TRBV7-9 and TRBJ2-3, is DTGVSQNPRHKITKRGQNVTFRCDPISEHNRLYWYRQTLGQGPEFLTYFQNEAQLEKSRLLSDRFSAERPKGSFSTLEIQRTEQGDSAMYLCASSPFGREEDTQYFGPGTRLTVL.

The CDR3 here is CASSDRGLVYTF. CDR3 in DNA: TGTGCCAGCAGCGACAGGGGTTTAGTCTACACCTTC. This chain links TRBV5-4 with TRBJ1-2; 8 bases are shared with TRBD1. The CDR3 is 12 residues long. Trimming removed 4 bases from V and 10 bases from J; junction bases left unmatched: 6. Germline CDR1 is SGHNT and CDR2 is YYREEE (reference sequence).